These T cell receptor beta chains were read from a single sample in a study of post-analysis software for immune sequencing data. A single record per CDR3 protein comes from TCRdb applying MiXCR to the PCR reads. The table includes some 800,000 distinct CDR3 sequences, roughly 50% detected once. The sequenced material came from blood. Receptors originate from a girl between 10 and 17 years old with multiple sclerosis. Both conserved end residues are part of each CDR3. The order of the fields is J gene, V gene, D gene, CDR3 protein. A D gene is named only where the DNA matches it firmly.

>TRBJ1-4|TRBV4-3|-
CASSQESPGHPNEKLFF
>TRBJ2-7|TRBV7-9|-
CASSPQPGWETYEQYF
>TRBJ2-7|TRBV29-1|TRBD1
CSVVSGQAPYEQYF
>TRBJ1-2|TRBV5-1|-
CASSLQTQAGYTF
>TRBJ2-7|TRBV5-6|-
CASSLGEGAYEQYF
>TRBJ2-7|TRBV24-1|TRBD1
CATSEPGQGSGVGEQYF
>TRBJ2-1|TRBV28|TRBD2
CASSPPSPAGGKFF
>TRBJ2-7|TRBV15|-
CATSTLFRGEQYF
>TRBJ2-1|TRBV6-2/TRBV6-3|TRBD2
CASSAPSHPPRGVAGGGAYNEQFF
>TRBJ2-7|TRBV24-1|-
CATSPSGQAGQYF
>TRBJ2-3|TRBV7-9|-
CASSLVTGRNTDTQYF
>TRBJ2-4|TRBV12-3/TRBV12-4|-
CASSSHRGLSTAKNIQYF
>TRBJ2-3|TRBV12-3/TRBV12-4|TRBD2
CASSRGTGGSNTQYF
>TRBJ1-2|TRBV13|TRBD1
CASSIGTGGWNGYTF
>TRBJ1-2|TRBV28|-
CASSFAAGAGYTF
>TRBJ2-3|TRBV7-3|-
CASSLNGGSTDTQYF
>TRBJ2-7|TRBV20-1|-
CSARGSVSSYEQYF
>TRBJ2-1|TRBV15|-
CATSSDGYNEQFF
>TRBJ2-1|TRBV14|-
CASSNPAMGGYNEQFF
>TRBJ1-1|TRBV4-2|TRBD1
CASSPLRDRGMNTEAFF
>TRBJ1-2|TRBV7-9|TRBD1
CASSLEGAFYGYTF
>TRBJ1-2|TRBV27|-
CASSSLRGETQSYGYTF
>TRBJ1-1|TRBV6-1|TRBD1
CASSERQGLINTEAFF
>TRBJ2-4|TRBV7-2|TRBD2
CASSLTSGGGLAKNIQYF
>TRBJ2-4|TRBV25-1|TRBD2
CASKAAGGHIEYF
>TRBJ2-3|TRBV20-1|TRBD2
CSAIKLAGGPPDTQYF
>TRBJ2-4|TRBV3-1|-
CASSQGGSATFYGQYF
>TRBJ2-1|TRBV9|TRBD2
CASSIPEGTSGREGYNEQFF
>TRBJ1-2|TRBV11-1|TRBD1
CASTGQGPGYTF
>TRBJ2-6|TRBV9|TRBD2
CASSVRLAGGSGANVLTF
>TRBJ1-2|TRBV9|-
CASSAGWGPEHYGYTF
>TRBJ1-1|TRBV29-1|-
CSADRLLNTEAFF
>TRBJ2-1|TRBV5-1|TRBD2
CASSLGLAGGLDNEQFF
>TRBJ2-7|TRBV12-3/TRBV12-4|-
CANSWGELQPDYEQYF
>-|TRBV20-1|-
CSAPSERETQYF
>TRBJ1-2|TRBV12-3/TRBV12-4|-
CASSPEGSYGYTF
>TRBJ2-7|TRBV29-1|-
CSVEEKSLGRTYEQYF
>TRBJ2-7|TRBV12-3/TRBV12-4|TRBD1
CASSFVSGTGGGEQYF
>TRBJ2-7|TRBV27|TRBD1
CASSLSSGGYEQYF
>-|TRBV4-1|TRBD1
CASSQDTGQGETQYF
>TRBJ2-7|TRBV20-1|TRBD1
CSATTWDSHSYEQYF
>TRBJ2-7|TRBV7-9|-
CASSGPGLPSYEQYF
>TRBJ1-4|TRBV6-6|TRBD1
CASTQRALEGAEKLFF
>TRBJ2-3|TRBV9|-
CASSVSQGARDTQYF
>TRBJ1-2|TRBV28|-
CASSLRVDRSRDYGYTF
>-|TRBV30|TRBD2
CAWSVYGGTIETQYF
>TRBJ1-1|TRBV21-1|-
CASSKAGVLCTEAFF
>TRBJ2-1|TRBV7-9|TRBD2
CASSLGLAPYNEQFF
>TRBJ1-1|TRBV5-1|-
CASSLAEGVNTEAFF
>TRBJ1-5|TRBV9|TRBD1
CASSPRQGGQPQHF
>TRBJ2-5|TRBV9|TRBD2
CASSVGGSGSFGSLETQYF
>-|TRBV20-1|TRBD2
CSARGAGVRVKVRETQYF
>TRBJ2-1|TRBV20-1|TRBD2
CSASPLAGGPNWVNEQFF
>TRBJ2-1|TRBV13|TRBD2
CASSQLGRLGEREHTGEQFF
>TRBJ2-7|TRBV10-3|TRBD1
CAISERSQGGPYEQYF
>TRBJ2-7|TRBV6-2/TRBV6-3|-
CASRDGQSYEQYF
>TRBJ2-1|TRBV7-8|-
CASSLEEFMVGDEQFF
>TRBJ1-2|TRBV10-3|-
CAIRAGTTSNYGYTF
>-|TRBV20-1|-
CSAGPYSDEQFF